This entry concerns a single T cell receptor (beta chain). This record belongs to a study of blood T cell repertoires in COVID-19. Assay: immunoSEQ multiplex PCR; the TCRdb copy retains only in-frame clones and omits some. The repertoire holds a few hundred thousand clones, with 80% to 90% as singletons. The sample comprised PBMCs or T cells enriched from blood (not recorded which). This receptor was identified in a man in his late teens or twenties who had recovered from COVID-19.

The CDR3 sequence: CATSEPASGDTQYF. In DNA, the CDR3 is TGTGCCACCAGTGAACCAGCCTCGGGGGATACGCAGTATTTT. The chain joins TRBV24-1 to TRBJ2-3, with D maybe TRBD2 (5 bases). This CDR3 comprises 14 residues. With 4 bases removed from V and 6 bases from J, the gap between germline ends came to 13 bases. Germline V gene lookup returns CDR1 KGHDR and CDR2 SFDVKD.